This T cell receptor beta chain came from a study of blood T cell repertoires in COVID-19. TCRdb's table, derived via immunoSEQ multiplex PCR, lists solely in-frame clones and lacks some. The data show some 190,000 clones, roughly 79% seen once. The CDR3 sequence is 15 residues long. CDR1 SGDLS and CDR2 YYNGEE come from the germline V gene. Between the trimmed V and J ends, which lost 0 bases and 1 base, there was a span of 7 bases. Sequenced material: peripheral blood. The sequence derives from a middle-aged woman with COVID-19, enrolled during active disease. The chain combines TRBV9 with TRBJ1-4; no reliable D call. In DNA form, the CDR3 reads TGTGCCAGCAGCGTAGCGGGAGGAACTAATGAAAAACTGTTTTTT. Protein product: CASSVAGGTNEKLFF.